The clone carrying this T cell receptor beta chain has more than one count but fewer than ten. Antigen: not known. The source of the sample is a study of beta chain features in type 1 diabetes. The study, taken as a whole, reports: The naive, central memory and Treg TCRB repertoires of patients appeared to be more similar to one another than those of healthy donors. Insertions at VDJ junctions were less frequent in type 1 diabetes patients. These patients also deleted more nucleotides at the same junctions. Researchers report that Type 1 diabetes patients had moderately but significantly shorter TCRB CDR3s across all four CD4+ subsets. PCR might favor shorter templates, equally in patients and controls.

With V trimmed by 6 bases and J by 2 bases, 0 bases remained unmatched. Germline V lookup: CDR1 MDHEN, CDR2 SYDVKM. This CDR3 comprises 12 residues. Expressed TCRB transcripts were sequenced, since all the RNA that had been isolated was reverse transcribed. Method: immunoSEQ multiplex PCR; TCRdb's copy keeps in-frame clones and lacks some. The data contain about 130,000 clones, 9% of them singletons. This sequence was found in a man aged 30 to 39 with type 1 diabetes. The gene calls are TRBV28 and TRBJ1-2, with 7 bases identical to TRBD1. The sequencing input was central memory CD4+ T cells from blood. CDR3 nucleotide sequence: TGTGCCAGCAGGACAGGGAACTATGGCTACACCTTC. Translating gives CASRTGNYGYTF.